Following are 3 T cell receptor beta chains from one sample sequenced in a study of glioma-infiltrating T cells after dendritic cell vaccination. Assay: immunoSEQ multiplex PCR; the TCRdb copy retains only in-frame clones and omits some. In the table there are about 92,000 clones, 65% to 90% of which are singletons. The specimen comprised blood, sampled before dendritic cell vaccination. These receptors came from a human donor with glioblastoma.

The chain couples TRBV18 to TRBJ2-7, with TRBD2 matching 8 bases. The CDR3 extends over 14 amino acids. Germline V lookup: CDR1 KGHSH, CDR2 LQKENI. V was pared by 5 bases and J by 6 bases, with 9 bases of the junction left unmatched. The CDR3 coding sequence is TGTGCCAGCTCAGCGAGCGGGGGTGACTTCGAGCAGTACTTC. Translating gives CASSASGGDFEQYF.

The chain couples TRBV13 to TRBJ2-7; 12 bases line up with TRBD2. Per germline, CDR1 PRHDT and CDR2 FYEKMQ (reference sequence). V trimming: 3 bases; J trimming: 0 bases; junction bases outside the gene matches: 6. The CDR3 runs 17 residues. CDR3 DNA sequence: TGTGCCAGCAGCTTTCTAGCGGGGGGGCCGAGCTCCTACGAGCAGTACTTC. It specifies CASSFLAGGPSSYEQYF.

This clone was recorded many times. V usage is TRBV11-2 and J usage is TRBJ2-1; 7 positions match TRBD1. Germline V gene lookup returns CDR1 SGHAT and CDR2 FQNNGV. CDR3 length equals 15 residues. J lost 8 bases, V lost 2 bases, and 9 bases had no gene match. Written as DNA, the CDR3 is TGTGCCAGCAGCTTACACCAGGGGGAAGGACATGAGCAGTTCTTC. This encodes CASSLHQGEGHEQFF.